Each of the 28 T cell receptor beta chains below was sequenced from the same sample in a study of shared clonotypes between healthy human individuals. The table came from immunoSEQ multiplex PCR; TCRdb's copy has only in-frame clones and leaves some out. The repertoire consists of roughly 380,000 clones, with approximately 97% occurring once and the leading ten covering about 0.32%. The sample taken for sequencing was memory CD8+ T cells sorted from blood. Documented subset: CD45RO+ cells pooled with CCR7-negative TemRA cells. The receptors come from a man under 40 in good health.

This clone was recorded once. This sample also contains other DNA sequences that code for the same CDR3. The chain links TRBV5-1 to TRBJ2-5; D is possibly TRBD1 (6 bases). V was cut by 2 bases and J by 1 base, with 6 bases left in between. The CDR3 is made up of 13 amino acids. CDR1 is SGHRS and CDR2 is YFSETQ in the germline V gene. In DNA form, the CDR3 reads TGCGCCAGCAGCTTCAGGGGCCAAGAGACCCAGTACTTC. It codes for CASSFRGQETQYF.

The chain has TRBV18 and TRBJ2-2; 7 nucleotides agree with TRBD1. CDR3 length: 13 amino acids. The ends lost 4 bases at V and 4 bases at J; junction bases unmatched: 0. From germline, CDR1 is KGHSH and CDR2 LQKENI. CDR3 residues: CASSQGATGELFF. The DNA for the CDR3 is TGTGCCAGCTCACAGGGGGCCACCGGGGAGCTGTTTTTT.

The chain combines TRBV6-5 with TRBJ2-2; either TRBD1 or TRBD2 may fit D (5 bases each). The CDR3 length is 14 residues. The V gene's germline CDR1 is MNHEY and CDR2 SVGAGI. Trimming pared 7 bases from V and 3 bases from J, leaving 12 bases between. This CDR3 reads CASKLGAHTGELFF. Written as DNA, the CDR3 is TGTGCCAGCAAGCTCGGGGCCCACACCGGGGAGCTGTTTTTT.

The rearrangement joins TRBV25-1 to TRBJ1-6; D gene ambiguous. V was cut by 6 bases and J by 7 bases, with 13 bases left in between. CDR1 MGHDK and CDR2 SYGVNS come from the germline V gene. The CDR3 totals 14 residues. The CDR3 sequence: CASRQTDGNSPLHF. The DNA of the CDR3 is TGTGCCAGCAGACAAACCGACGGCAATTCACCCCTCCACTTT.

V is TRBV5-1 and J is TRBJ2-2, with TRBD2 matching over 14 bases. The V gene's germline CDR1 is SGHRS and CDR2 YFSETQ. The CDR3 runs 20 residues. Trimming removed 1 base from V and 4 bases from J; junction bases left unmatched: 12. The CDR3: CASSLNFLGTSGRGTGELFF. DNA of the CDR3: TGCGCCAGCAGCTTGAACTTTCTCGGGACTAGCGGGAGAGGCACCGGGGAGCTGTTTTTT. Together with reference TRBV5-1 and TRBJ2-2, the CDR3 gives the full variable domain: KAGVTQTPRYLIKTRGQQVTLSCSPISGHRSVSWYQQTPGQGLQFLFEYFSETQRNKGNFPGRFSGRQFSNSRSEMNVSTLELGDSALYLCASSLNFLGTSGRGTGELFFGEGSRLTVL.

The CDR3 loop reads CASSEPEWGDEAFF. The CDR3 nucleotides are TGTGCCAGCAGCGAGCCTGAGTGGGGGGATGAAGCTTTCTTT. The rearrangement joins TRBV6-4 to TRBJ1-1; D is possibly TRBD1 (5 bases). This CDR3 has 14 amino acids. Germline CDR1 is MRHNA and CDR2 is SNTAGT. Trimming pared 6 bases from V and 7 bases from J, leaving 18 bases between.

CDR3 sequence reads: CASSPIAGVADTQYF. The CDR3 DNA reads TGTGCCAGCAGTCCAATAGCGGGAGTGGCGGATACGCAGTATTTT. The chain links TRBV6-1 to TRBJ2-3; the match to TRBD2 covers 9 bases. V shed 5 bases, J shed 6 bases, and the junction held 9 bases outside the gene matches. CDR3 size: 15 residues. CDR1 is MNHNS, CDR2 SASEGT, per germline.

The chain links TRBV29-1 to TRBJ2-7, with D possibly matching TRBD1 (5 bases). The CDR3 totals 11 residues. Germline V CDR1 and CDR2: SQVTM, ANQGSEA. V was pared by 4 bases and J by 3 bases, with 7 bases between. The CDR3 spells CSVGRVYEQYF. For the CDR3, the DNA is TGCAGCGTTGGCAGGGTCTACGAGCAGTACTTC.

The chain carries TRBV2 and TRBJ2-5; perhaps D is TRBD1 or TRBD2 (5 bases each). CDR3 length: 13 amino acids. With 6 bases removed from V and 6 bases from J, the gap between germline ends came to 14 bases. The germline gives CDR1 SNHLY, CDR2 FYNNEI. CDR3 DNA sequence: TGTGCCAGCAGCGTGGGGGTAGGCAAGACCCAGTACTTC. Amino acid sequence: CASSVGVGKTQYF.

This chain joins TRBV7-8 and TRBJ2-2; D perhaps matches TRBD2 (6 bases). Germline V lookup: CDR1 SGHVS, CDR2 FQNEAQ. The CDR3 covers 18 residues. Trimming removed 5 bases from V and 5 bases from J, with 24 bases in between. The CDR3: CASSKEWAGRERTGELFF. DNA of the CDR3: TGTGCCAGCAGCAAAGAATGGGCGGGAAGGGAGAGGACCGGGGAGCTGTTTTTT.

The chain carries TRBV7-2 and TRBJ2-3; 8 bases are a match to TRBD2. Germline CDR1 reads SGHTA; CDR2 reads FQGNSA. With V trimmed by 0 bases and J by 8 bases, 10 bases remained unmatched. The CDR3 runs 16 residues. The CDR3 DNA follows: TGTGCCAGCAGCTTAGCGGGGGGGCTAGCGGGTGGTACGCAGTATTTT. This translates into CASSLAGGLAGGTQYF.

This clone was seen just once. The chain uses TRBV28 and TRBJ1-1; TRBD1 is a possible D gene (6 bases). Trimming took off 8 bases at V and 3 bases at J, with 13 bases between the two ends. Looked up from germline, CDR1 is MDHEN and CDR2 is SYDVKM. This CDR3 spans 13 amino acids. The DNA for the CDR3 is TGTGCCAGCCGACCGGGGGCCCACACTGAAGCTTTCTTT. This sequence encodes CASRPGAHTEAFF. Supplemented by reference TRBV28 and TRBJ1-1, the full variable domain reads DVKVTQSSRYLVKRTGEKVFLECVQDMDHENMFWYRQDPGLGLRLIYFSYDVKMKEKGDIPEGYSVSREKKERFSLILESASTNQTSMYLCASRPGAHTEAFFGQGTRLTVV.

The CDR3 DNA sequence: TGTGCCAGCAGTGAAATGGGGTCGAACACCGGGGAGCTGTTTTTT. Its translation: CASSEMGSNTGELFF. The chain couples TRBV2 to TRBJ2-2; D is unclear. V dropped 2 bases and J dropped 0 bases, with 7 bases sitting between them. Germline-derived CDR1 and CDR2 are SNHLY and FYNNEI. CDR3 length: 15 residues.

V gene TRBV5-1 combines with J gene TRBJ2-2; D ambiguous. Germline-derived CDR1 and CDR2 are SGHRS and YFSETQ. This CDR3 contains 15 residues. The germline V and J ends were trimmed by 1 base and 1 base, with 8 bases remaining between them. CDR3 coding DNA: TGCGCCAGCAGCTTGATGCGACGGAACACCGGGGAGCTGTTTTTT. Translated: CASSLMRRNTGELFF.

Points on this clone: Other DNA sequences in this specimen translate into the identical CDR3. This chain uses TRBV5-4 with TRBJ1-3; 9 nucleotides match TRBD1. This CDR3 spans 14 amino acids. V lost 4 bases, J lost 7 bases, and 6 bases stayed unmatched. The germline V gene has CDR1 SGHNT and CDR2 YYREEE (reference sequence). The CDR3 region has the DNA TGTGCCAGCAGCCTGGACAGGGGAGGTAACACCATATATTTT. Its protein product is CASSLDRGGNTIYF.

Regarding this clone: The same CDR3 can be traced to other DNA sequences in this sample. V and J are TRBV7-2 and TRBJ2-7; D is unclear. The CDR3 runs 14 residues. Germline-derived CDR1 and CDR2 are SGHTA and FQGNSA. V gave up 1 base and J gave up 0 bases, with 7 bases separating them. The CDR3 sequence is CASSLDRLSYEQYF. The CDR3 DNA follows: TGTGCCAGCAGCTTAGACCGACTCTCCTACGAGCAGTACTTC.

The V call is TRBV5-1, the J call TRBJ2-2; possible D gene TRBD1, 5 bases. Trimming pared 4 bases from V and 3 bases from J, leaving 13 bases between. Looked up from germline, CDR1 is SGHRS and CDR2 is YFSETQ. CDR3 size: 15 residues. This CDR3 reads CASSPGRAYTGELFF. For the CDR3, the DNA is TGCGCCAGCAGCCCCGGCAGGGCCTACACCGGGGAGCTGTTTTTT.

The chain has TRBV28 and TRBJ2-1; D is perhaps TRBD2 (6 bases). This CDR3 is built from 16 residues. Germline-derived CDR1 and CDR2 are MDHEN and SYDVKM. V shed 7 bases and J shed 3 bases, with 19 bases lying between them. DNA for the CDR3: TGTGCCAGCAACGACCCGCCGGGACTTTTCTACAATGAGCAGTTCTTC. Translation gives CASNDPPGLFYNEQFF.

This chain uses TRBV4-1 with TRBJ2-2, with D hard to call. Per germline, CDR1 MGHRA and CDR2 YSYEKL. Trimming took 6 bases from V and 6 from J, leaving 8 bases between them. The CDR3 has 12 residues. The CDR3 bases are TGCGCCAGCAGTTCGGCGCCCGGGGAGCTGTTTTTT. Translation gives CASSSAPGELFF.

The chain is built from TRBV2 and TRBJ2-1, with 8 bases matching TRBD2. V shed 10 bases, J shed 7 bases, and the junction held 18 bases outside the gene matches. The CDR3 contains 16 residues. Germline V gives CDR1 SNHLY, CDR2 FYNNEI. The CDR3 sequence: CATDWLRTSIRNEQFF. The CDR3 nucleotides read TGTGCCACCGATTGGCTAAGGACTAGCATAAGGAATGAGCAGTTCTTC.

J is TRBJ2-5 and V is TRBV2; 11 bases align to TRBD2. This CDR3 is built from 20 residues. Trimming took 0 bases from V and 0 from J; bases not matched to a gene: 12. The germline V gene has CDR1 SNHLY and CDR2 FYNNEI. CDR3: CASSEARVGVAGGYQETQYF. The CDR3 nucleotides read TGTGCCAGCAGTGAAGCAAGGGTAGGAGTAGCGGGAGGGTACCAAGAGACCCAGTACTTC.

V gene TRBV7-9 combines with J gene TRBJ2-7; the match to TRBD1 covers 7 bases. CDR1 SEHNR and CDR2 FQNEAQ come from the germline V gene (reference sequence). The V segment lost 5 bases and the J segment 4 bases; nucleotides outside the gene matches: 11. CDR3 size: 15 residues. Here the CDR3 reads CASSPGTALGYEQYF. The CDR3 nucleotides read TGTGCCAGCAGCCCCGGGACAGCCTTAGGGTACGAGCAGTACTTC.

The chain recombines TRBV27 with TRBJ2-1; TRBD2 matches at 7 bases. This CDR3 has 15 amino acids. J lost 0 bases, V lost 6 bases, and 5 bases had no gene match. The germline CDR1 and CDR2 sequences are MNHEY and SMNVEV (reference sequence). The CDR3 here is CASSHSGVSYNEQFF. Written as DNA, the CDR3 is TGTGCCAGCAGCCACAGCGGGGTCTCCTACAATGAGCAGTTCTTC.

V gene TRBV2 combines with J gene TRBJ2-5; the D is unclear. The CDR3 extends over 11 amino acids. Germline V gives CDR1 SNHLY, CDR2 FYNNEI. V was trimmed by 6 bases and J by 5 bases, leaving 7 bases between them. The CDR3 spells CASSRPETQYF. The CDR3 DNA reads TGTGCCAGCAGCAGGCCGGAGACCCAGTACTTC. Filled out from reference TRBV2 and TRBJ2-5, the complete variable domain reads EPEVTQTPSHQVTQMGQEVILRCVPISNHLYFYWYRQILGQKVEFLVSFYNNEISEKSEIFDDQFSVERPDGSNFTLKIRSTKLEDSAMYFCASSRPETQYFGPGTRLLVL.

Only one count was recorded for this clone. The chain uses TRBV19 and TRBJ1-5; no definite D call. Trimming removed 5 bases from V and 0 bases from J, with 8 bases in between. CDR1 and CDR2 from the germline V gene are LNHDA and SQIVND (reference sequence). The CDR3 spans 14 residues. CDR3 residues: CASSEAFSNQPQHF. The CDR3 DNA sequence: TGTGCCAGTAGTGAGGCGTTTAGCAATCAGCCCCAGCATTTT.

Turning to this clone: Within the sample, other DNA sequences also encode this same CDR3. The genes are TRBV28 and TRBJ1-5, with D perhaps TRBD1 (5 bases). The V gene lost 3 bases and the J gene lost 7 bases, with 7 bases spanning the gap. This CDR3 has 12 residues. Per the germline V gene, CDR1 is MDHEN and CDR2 is SYDVKM. CDR3 DNA: TGTGCCAGCAGTTTTAAGGGGCAGCCCCAGCATTTT. It encodes CASSFKGQPQHF. Complete variable domain (other parts from reference TRBV28 and TRBJ1-5): DVKVTQSSRYLVKRTGEKVFLECVQDMDHENMFWYRQDPGLGLRLIYFSYDVKMKEKGDIPEGYSVSREKKERFSLILESASTNQTSMYLCASSFKGQPQHFGDGTRLSIL.

The rearrangement uses TRBV6-1 and TRBJ2-7; 7 bases fit TRBD1. The CDR3 spans 13 residues. Per germline, CDR1 MNHNS and CDR2 SASEGT. The V segment lost 5 bases and the J segment 3 bases; nucleotides outside the gene matches: 4. The CDR3, as DNA: TGTGCCAGCAGTCTGGGACAGTACTACGAGCAGTACTTC. Protein sequence: CASSLGQYYEQYF.

The chain carries TRBV5-6 and TRBJ2-7; D is possibly TRBD1 (5 bases). This CDR3 is 13 amino acids long. The germline CDR1 and CDR2 sequences are SGHDT and YYEEEE. The ends were cut back, 5 bases at V and 1 base at J, with 10 bases in the middle. The CDR3 DNA reads as TGTGCCAGCAGTTCCGACAGATCCTACGAGCAGTACTTC. This gives the protein CASSSDRSYEQYF.